This TCR beta chain was identified during a study of regulatory T cells in long-lasting Graves disease. As for time point: newly diagnosed GD, antithyroid drugs for less than 3 months. Researchers made the TCR library from RNA that was extracted from PBMCs. From germline, CDR1 is SEHNR and CDR2 FQNEAQ (reference sequence). CDR3 length equals 14 residues. V trimming: 6 bases; J trimming: 4 bases; junction bases outside the gene matches: 6. This clonotype was seen ten or more times. Through Arm-PCR of CDR3 regions and iRepertoire HTBI primers, TCR beta libraries were built. TCRdb passed the multiplex PCR reads through MiXCR, listing each CDR3 protein once. Here the sample spans a few hundred thousand distinct CDR3 sequences, around 20% being singletons.

The source is a female donor with Graves disease. The chain combines TRBV7-9 with TRBJ1-1; 9 nucleotides line up with TRBD1. Material: peripheral blood mononuclear cells (PBMCs), obtained at new diagnosis, from a patient treated with antithyroid drugs. The CDR3 bases are TGTGCCAGCAGGGAGGGACAGGGAGGCACTGAAGCTTTCTTT. Translation: CASREGQGGTEAFF.